The TCR beta chain described here comes from a study of blood T cell repertoires in COVID-19 (TCRdb year 2020). With respect to the entire study: Collaborator samples came from the United States, Italy and Spain and covered acute and convalescent phases of COVID-19. The material from the prospective study consisted of cDNA or gDNA derived from T cells, B-cell-depleted T cells, or PBMCs. Subjects who had been exposed to COVID-19, were actively infected with it, or had recovered from it provided the deeply sampled blood TCRbeta repertoires that made up the dataset. The repertoires were made available in a free public database intended to serve as a resource for research on the immune response to SARS-CoV-2. Samples were obtained from the ongoing ImmuneRACE study (first 160 participants) and from approximately 1,200 subjects provided by 6 global collaborators. The sample metadata nearly always contained a de-identified subject ID, COVID-19 status, age in years and sex. Where available, HLA class I and class II types were taken from metadata supplied by the sample provider and were not determined by assay-based typing.

A word on this clone: This receptor's antigen is unknown. No clone much larger than this one lies a single base away; base qualities are absent.

TCRbeta CDR3 regions were amplified from genomic DNA by means of the immunoSEQ Assay, a bias-controlled multiplex PCR. The authors processed their data as follows. Nucleated cell counts per sample were estimated from amplification of reference gene primers within the assay. To quantify the absolute abundance of each unique TCRbeta CDR3 rearrangement, sequence reads were collapsed and filtered. For each sample, productive Simpson clonality was calculated by taking the square root of Simpson's diversity index across productive rearrangements. In TCRdb, the immuneACCESS table is reduced to in-frame sequences with V and J assigned. These tables do not hold every clone; where another copy was compared, an unresolved V gene accounts for under half, and the others remain unexplained. Clone size and V and J calls were adopted from that table, with D and trimming inferred from the DNA. Counted in this sample were around 25,000 clones; around 86% of them appeared once. The ten top clones hold about 27% of the sample.

The CDR3 covers 13 residues, taking in both the cysteine and the phenylalanine. CDR3 DNA is the only sequence kept; it has 39 bases, read in frame from the first base. The germline V gene (reference sequence) yields DFQATT for CDR1 and SNEGSKA for CDR2. V drops 3 bases and J drops 6 bases, leaving 14 bases in between. Whole blood was collected in K2EDTA tubes by collaborating institutions according to the institutions' own protocols. For TCRbeta analysis, collaborators shipped samples as frozen whole blood, isolated PBMCs, or DNA extracted from either of those sample types. Results and caveats for the whole study, not just this receptor: How much clinical and demographic metadata was included differed by source and by participant, and the metadata was provided uncurated.

The chain links TRBV20-1 with TRBJ1-1; TRBD1 might be the D gene, on 5 matching bases. This sequence originates from a woman aged 70-85 years with active COVID-19. The sample consisted of peripheral blood. The CDR3 corresponds to CSASRTKGSEAFF. The DNA is as follows: TGCAGTGCTAGTAGGACAAAAGGCTCTGAAGCTTTCTTT.